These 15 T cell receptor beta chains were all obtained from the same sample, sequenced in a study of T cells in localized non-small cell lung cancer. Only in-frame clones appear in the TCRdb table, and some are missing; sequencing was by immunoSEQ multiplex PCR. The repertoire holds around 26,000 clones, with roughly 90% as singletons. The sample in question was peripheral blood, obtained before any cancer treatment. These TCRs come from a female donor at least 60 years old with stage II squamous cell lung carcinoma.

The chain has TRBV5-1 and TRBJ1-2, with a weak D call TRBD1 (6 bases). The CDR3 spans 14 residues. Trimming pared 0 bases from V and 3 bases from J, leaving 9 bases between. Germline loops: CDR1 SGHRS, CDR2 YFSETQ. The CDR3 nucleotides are TGCGCCAGCAGCTTGGGACAGGCCTACTATGGCTACACCTTC. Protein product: CASSLGQAYYGYTF.

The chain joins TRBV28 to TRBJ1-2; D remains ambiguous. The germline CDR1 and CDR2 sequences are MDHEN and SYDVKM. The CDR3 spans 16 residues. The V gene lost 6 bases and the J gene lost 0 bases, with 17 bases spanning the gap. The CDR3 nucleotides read TGTGCCAGCAGGACCTCCGGCCTACCAGCTAACTATGGCTACACCTTC. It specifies CASRTSGLPANYGYTF.

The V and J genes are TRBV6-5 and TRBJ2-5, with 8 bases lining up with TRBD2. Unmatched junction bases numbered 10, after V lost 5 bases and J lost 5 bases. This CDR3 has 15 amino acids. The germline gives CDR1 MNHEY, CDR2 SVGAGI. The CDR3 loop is CASSRSGLAGETQYF. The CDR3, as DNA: TGTGCCAGCAGTCGGTCCGGACTAGCCGGCGAGACCCAGTACTTC.

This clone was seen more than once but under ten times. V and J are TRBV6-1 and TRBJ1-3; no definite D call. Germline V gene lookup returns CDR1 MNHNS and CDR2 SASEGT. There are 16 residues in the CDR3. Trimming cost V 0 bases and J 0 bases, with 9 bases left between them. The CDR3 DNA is TGTGCCAGCAGTGAAGCACGTAACAGCTCTGGAAACACCATATATTTT. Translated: CASSEARNSSGNTIYF.

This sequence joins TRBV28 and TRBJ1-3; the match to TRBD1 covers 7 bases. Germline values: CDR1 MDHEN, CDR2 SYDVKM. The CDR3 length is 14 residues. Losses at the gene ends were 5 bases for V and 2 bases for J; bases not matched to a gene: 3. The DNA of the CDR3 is TGTGCCAGCAGTCCGACAGGGACTGGAAACACCATATATTTT. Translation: CASSPTGTGNTIYF.

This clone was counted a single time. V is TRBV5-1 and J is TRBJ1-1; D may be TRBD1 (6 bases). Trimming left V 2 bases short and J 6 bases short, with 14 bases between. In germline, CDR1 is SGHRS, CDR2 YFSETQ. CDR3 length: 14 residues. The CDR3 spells CASSFSRGTSEAFF. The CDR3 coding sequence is TGCGCCAGCAGCTTTTCTAGGGGGACCTCTGAAGCTTTCTTT.

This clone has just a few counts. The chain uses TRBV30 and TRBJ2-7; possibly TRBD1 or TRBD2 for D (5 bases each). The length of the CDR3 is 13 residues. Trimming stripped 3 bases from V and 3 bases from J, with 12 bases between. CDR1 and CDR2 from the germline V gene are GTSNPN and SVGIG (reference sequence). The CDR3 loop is CAWSPPGSYEQYF. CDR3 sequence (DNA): TGTGCCTGGAGCCCCCCAGGGAGCTACGAGCAGTACTTC. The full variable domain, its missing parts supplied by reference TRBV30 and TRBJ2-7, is SQTIHQWPATLVQPVGSPLSLECTVEGTSNPNLYWYRQAAGRGLQLLFYSVGIGQISSEVPQNLSASRPQDRQFILSSKKLLLSDSGFYLCAWSPPGSYEQYFGPGTRLTVT.

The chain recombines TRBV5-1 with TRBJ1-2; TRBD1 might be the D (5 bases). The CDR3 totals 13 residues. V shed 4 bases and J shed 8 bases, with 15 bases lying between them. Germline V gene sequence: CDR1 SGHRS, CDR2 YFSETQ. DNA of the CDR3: TGCGCCAGCAGCCTAGGGACTTTCGGAGGCTACACCTTC. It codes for CASSLGTFGGYTF.

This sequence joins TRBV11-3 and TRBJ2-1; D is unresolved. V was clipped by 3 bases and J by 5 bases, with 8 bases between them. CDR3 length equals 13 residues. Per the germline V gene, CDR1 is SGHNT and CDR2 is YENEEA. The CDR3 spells CASSFGRDNEQFF. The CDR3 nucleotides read TGTGCCAGCAGCTTCGGCCGAGACAATGAGCAGTTCTTC. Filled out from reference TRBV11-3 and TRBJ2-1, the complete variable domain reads EAGVVQSPRYKIIEKKQPVAFWCNPISGHNTLYWYLQNLGQGPELLIRYENEEAVDDSQLPKDRFSAERLKGVDSTLKIQPAELGDSAVYLCASSFGRDNEQFFGPGTRLTVL.

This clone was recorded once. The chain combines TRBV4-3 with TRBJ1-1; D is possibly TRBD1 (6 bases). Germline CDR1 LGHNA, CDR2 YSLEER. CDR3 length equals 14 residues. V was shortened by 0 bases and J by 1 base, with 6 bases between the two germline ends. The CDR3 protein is CASSQEGANTEAFF. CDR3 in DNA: TGCGCCAGCAGCCAAGAGGGGGCGAACACTGAAGCTTTCTTT.

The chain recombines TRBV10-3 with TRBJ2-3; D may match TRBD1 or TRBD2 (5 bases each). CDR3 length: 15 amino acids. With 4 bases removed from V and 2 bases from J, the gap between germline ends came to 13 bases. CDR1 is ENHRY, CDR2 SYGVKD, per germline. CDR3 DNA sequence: TGTGCCATCAGTGTGGGGGTAGGGGCCACAGATACGCAGTATTTT. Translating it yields CAISVGVGATDTQYF.

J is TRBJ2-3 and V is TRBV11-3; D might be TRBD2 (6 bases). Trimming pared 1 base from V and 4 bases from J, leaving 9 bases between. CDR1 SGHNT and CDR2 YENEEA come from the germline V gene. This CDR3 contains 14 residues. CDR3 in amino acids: CASSLGGGADTQYF. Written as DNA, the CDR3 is TGTGCCAGCAGCTTAGGGGGAGGCGCAGATACGCAGTATTTT. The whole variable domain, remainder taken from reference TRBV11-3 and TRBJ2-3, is EAGVVQSPRYKIIEKKQPVAFWCNPISGHNTLYWYLQNLGQGPELLIRYENEEAVDDSQLPKDRFSAERLKGVDSTLKIQPAELGDSAVYLCASSLGGGADTQYFGPGTRLTVL.

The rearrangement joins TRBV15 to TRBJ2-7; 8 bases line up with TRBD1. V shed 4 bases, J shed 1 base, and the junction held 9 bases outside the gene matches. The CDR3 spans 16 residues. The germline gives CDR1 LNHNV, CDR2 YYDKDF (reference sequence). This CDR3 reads CATSTGQGKASYEQYF. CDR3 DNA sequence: TGTGCCACCAGCACTGGACAGGGAAAAGCGTCCTACGAGCAGTACTTC.

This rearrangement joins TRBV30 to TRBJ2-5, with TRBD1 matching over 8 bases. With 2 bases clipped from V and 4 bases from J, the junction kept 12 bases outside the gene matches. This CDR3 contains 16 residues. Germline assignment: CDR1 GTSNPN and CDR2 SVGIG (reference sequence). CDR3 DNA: TGTGCCTGGAGTATCTGGACAGGGATTGACTTAGAGACCCAGTACTTC. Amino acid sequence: CAWSIWTGIDLETQYF.

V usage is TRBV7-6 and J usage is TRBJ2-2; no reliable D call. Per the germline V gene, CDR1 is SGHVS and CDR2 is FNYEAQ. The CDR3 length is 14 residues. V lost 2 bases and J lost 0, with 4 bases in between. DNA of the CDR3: TGTGCCAGCAGCTTATACCCGAACACCGGGGAGCTGTTTTTT. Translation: CASSLYPNTGELFF.